Included here is one T cell receptor beta chain sequence, with context. What it binds is unknown. The data originate from a study of shared clonotypes between healthy human individuals. Assay: immunoSEQ multiplex PCR; the TCRdb copy retains only in-frame clones and omits some. This table holds a few million clones, approximately 94% found once. Broader study findings: Compared with memory subsets, naive subsets generally had larger estimated richness.

The CDR3 length is 17 residues. The germline V gene encodes CDR1 SGHTA and CDR2 FQGNSA. V shed 5 bases, J shed 3 bases, and the junction held 8 bases outside the gene matches. The chain carries TRBV7-2 and TRBJ2-2, with 11 nucleotides matching TRBD2. The material sequenced was naive CD4+ T cells sorted from blood. Subset described: CD45RA+ positively selected. The sequence derives from a man between 18 and 29 years old in good health. The CDR3 DNA is TGTGCCAGCAGCCCGAGACTAGCGGGAAGTCACACCGGGGAGCTGTTTTTT. Translated: CASSPRLAGSHTGELFF.